Presented here are 14 T cell receptor beta chains from one specimen sequenced in a study of blood T cell repertoires in COVID-19. The protocol was immunoSEQ multiplex PCR, while the TCRdb copy is restricted to in-frame clones and leaves out a portion. The sample has 140,000 to 150,000 clones; more than 75% are singletons. Sequencing was done on a sample of PBMCs or T cells enriched from blood (not recorded which). All receptors come from a woman younger than 45 with acute COVID-19.

This clone was picked up one time. This chain joins TRBV15 and TRBJ2-3; 9 bases are a match to TRBD2. Germline trimming cut 1 base from V and 0 bases from J; bases unmatched to any gene: 5. The germline V gene encodes CDR1 LNHNV and CDR2 YYDKDF (reference sequence). CDR3 length: 17 residues. The CDR3 DNA reads as TGTGCCACCAGCAGAGGTGTGACTAGCGGAAGCACAGATACGCAGTATTTT. It yields the protein CATSRGVTSGSTDTQYF.

V gene TRBV5-1 combines with J gene TRBJ1-5, with 9 positions matching TRBD1. Germline CDR1 is SGHRS and CDR2 is YFSETQ. After removal of 0 bases from V and 8 bases from J, the junction contained 6 bases not matched to a gene. The CDR3 is made up of 15 amino acids. The CDR3 region is CASSLGTGDWEPQHF. The CDR3 nucleotides read TGCGCCAGCAGCTTGGGGACAGGGGATTGGGAGCCCCAGCATTTT.

The genes are TRBV5-4 and TRBJ1-1, with 9 positions matching TRBD1. With 4 bases clipped from V and 11 bases from J, the junction kept 15 bases outside the gene matches. This CDR3 has 15 amino acids. Per germline, CDR1 SGHNT and CDR2 YYREEE (reference sequence). The CDR3 sequence is CASSREGGQGIRAFF. The CDR3 bases are TGTGCCAGCAGCCGGGAAGGGGGACAGGGAATACGGGCTTTCTTT.

The V call is TRBV10-3, the J call TRBJ1-2, with 7 bases matching TRBD1. The CDR3 runs to 14 residues. CDR1 ENHRY and CDR2 SYGVKD come from the germline V gene. V gave up 5 bases and J gave up 6 bases; unmatched junction bases: 9. The CDR3 bases are TGTGCCATCAGTACGGGGGACAGACTTGATGGCTACACCTTC. Its translation: CAISTGDRLDGYTF.

The chain combines TRBV30 with TRBJ2-7, with a tentative D call TRBD1 (5 bases). The length of the CDR3 is 12 residues. The V gene's germline CDR1 is GTSNPN and CDR2 SVGIG (reference sequence). V was shortened by 2 bases and J by 3 bases, with 8 bases between the two germline ends. DNA for the CDR3: TGTGCCTGGAGTTCGCAGGGCTACGAGCAGTACTTC. This encodes CAWSSQGYEQYF.

V and J are TRBV10-3 and TRBJ2-1; D is perhaps TRBD2 (5 bases). The V gene lost 4 bases and the J gene lost 7 bases, with 8 bases spanning the gap. The CDR3 consists of 12 residues. CDR1 and CDR2 (germline): ENHRY, SYGVKD. The CDR3 spells CAISVGGNEQFF. CDR3 nucleotide sequence: TGTGCCATCAGTGTGGGCGGGAATGAGCAGTTCTTC.

The V and J genes are TRBV28 and TRBJ1-2; D ambiguous. CDR3 length equals 14 residues. The V end was cut by 3 bases, the J end by 3 bases, with 11 bases between. Germline assignment: CDR1 MDHEN and CDR2 SYDVKM. The CDR3 loop is CASSFTGFYYGYTF. The CDR3 coding sequence is TGTGCCAGCAGTTTTACGGGTTTTTACTATGGCTACACCTTC.

The CDR3 nucleotides read TGTGCCAGCAGTTCGCCGTCCGCGGGCGACTATGGCTACACCTTC. Amino acids: CASSSPSAGDYGYTF. The gene calls are TRBV27 and TRBJ1-2; no definite D call. V lost 4 bases, J lost 3 bases, and 15 bases lay in between. Germline-derived CDR1 and CDR2 are MNHEY and SMNVEV (reference sequence). The CDR3 is 15 residues long.

The V and J genes are TRBV28 and TRBJ2-1; 9 bases are a match to TRBD1. V trimming: 3 bases; J trimming: 4 bases; junction bases outside the gene matches: 1. Germline values: CDR1 MDHEN, CDR2 SYDVKM. The CDR3 spans 14 residues. The CDR3 bases are TGTGCCAGCAGTTTGACAGGGGGTTACAATGAGCAGTTCTTC. Protein: CASSLTGGYNEQFF. The full variable domain, its missing parts supplied by reference TRBV28 and TRBJ2-1, is DVKVTQSSRYLVKRTGEKVFLECVQDMDHENMFWYRQDPGLGLRLIYFSYDVKMKEKGDIPEGYSVSREKKERFSLILESASTNQTSMYLCASSLTGGYNEQFFGPGTRLTVL.

This sequence joins TRBV30 and TRBJ1-1; maybe TRBD1 (6 bases). The germline V gene encodes CDR1 GTSNPN and CDR2 SVGIG (reference sequence). The CDR3 runs 13 residues. Trimming cost V 5 bases and J 1 base, with 11 bases left between them. The CDR3 sequence: CAWQGSANTEAFF. CDR3 DNA: TGTGCCTGGCAGGGGAGCGCGAACACTGAAGCTTTCTTT.

V usage is TRBV6-6 and J usage is TRBJ2-7; tentative D call: TRBD2 (6 bases). The CDR3 is 16 amino acids. Trimming took 2 bases from V and 2 from J, leaving 16 bases between them. Germline values: CDR1 MNHNY, CDR2 SVGAGI (reference sequence). As DNA, the CDR3 is TGTGCCAGCAGTTACGCAACCGGGACTGGGGCCTACGAGCAGTACTTC. Protein: CASSYATGTGAYEQYF.

The chain has TRBV11-3 and TRBJ1-1; 9 positions agree with TRBD1. The CDR3 covers 18 residues. Losses at the gene ends were 7 bases for V and 3 bases for J; bases not matched to a gene: 18. Germline-derived CDR1 and CDR2 are SGHNT and YENEEA. The chain's CDR3 is CASTRLGQGFSCYTEAFF. The CDR3 coding sequence is TGTGCCAGCACTCGTCTCGGACAGGGGTTTTCTTGTTACACTGAAGCTTTCTTT. The complete variable domain, with remaining parts taken from reference TRBV11-3 and TRBJ1-1, reads EAGVVQSPRYKIIEKKQPVAFWCNPISGHNTLYWYLQNLGQGPELLIRYENEEAVDDSQLPKDRFSAERLKGVDSTLKIQPAELGDSAVYLCASTRLGQGFSCYTEAFFGQGTRLTVV.

The rearrangement uses TRBV18 and TRBJ1-1, with a weak D call TRBD1 (6 bases). There are 13 residues in the CDR3. The germline V gene has CDR1 KGHSH and CDR2 LQKENI. The V gene lost 3 bases and the J gene lost 7 bases, with 12 bases spanning the gap. CDR3 residues: CASSPPGGGEAFF. The CDR3 DNA is TGTGCCAGCTCACCCCCGGGGGGCGGTGAAGCTTTCTTT.

The chain couples TRBV28 to TRBJ2-2; no definite D call. Germline V gene data show CDR1 as MDHEN and CDR2 as SYDVKM. The CDR3 loop spans 14 amino acids. V was clipped by 3 bases and J by 3 bases, with 8 bases between them. The CDR3 loop reads CASSFPRYTGELFF. DNA for the CDR3: TGTGCCAGCAGTTTCCCGAGGTACACCGGGGAGCTGTTTTTT.